This entry features one T cell receptor beta chain sequence. This clone's antigen is unknown. It has no much larger one-base neighbor in the sample; base qualities were not kept. This specimen comes from a study of blood T cell repertoires in COVID-19 (dated by TCRdb to the early 2020s). With regard to the full study: The collaborator samples originated in the United States, Italy and Spain and spanned the acute and convalescent phases of COVID-19. The material from the prospective study consisted of cDNA or gDNA derived from T cells, B-cell-depleted T cells, or PBMCs. The dataset comprised deeply sampled blood TCRbeta repertoires from subjects exposed to, actively infected with, or recovered from COVID-19. A freely available public database, intended as a resource for researchers studying the immune response to SARS-CoV-2, is where the repertoires were released. Samples were obtained from the ongoing ImmuneRACE study (first 160 participants) and from some 1,300 subjects provided by 6 global collaborators. Sample metadata almost always included a de-identified subject ID, COVID-19 status, age in years and sex. Where available, HLA class I and class II types were taken from metadata supplied by the sample provider and were not determined by assay-based typing.

The collaborating institutions used their own protocols to collect whole blood in K2EDTA tubes. For TCRbeta analysis, collaborators shipped samples in one of three forms: frozen whole blood, isolated PBMCs, or DNA extracted from either of those sample types. TCRbeta CDR3 regions were amplified from genomic DNA using the immunoSEQ Assay, a bias-controlled multiplex PCR. The published analysis was carried out like this. The number of nucleated cells in each sample was estimated from the amplification of reference gene primers within the assay. To quantify the absolute abundance of each unique TCRbeta CDR3 rearrangement, sequence reads were collapsed and filtered. For each sample, productive Simpson clonality was calculated as the square root of Simpson's diversity index across productive rearrangements. TCRdb stores this immuneACCESS table with in-frame sequences only. Part of the clones is absent; in the studies checked, under half of the shortfall reflects unresolved V genes, and no reason is known for the rest. The DNA gave D and trimming, while V, J and clone size come from that table. The sample table contains 80,000 or so clones; only one count was recorded for roughly 88% of them. Of the sample, under 1.1% falls within the top ten clones.

Here is what the overall study found, with its caveats: The amount of clinical and demographic metadata varied by source and participant and was provided uncurated.

The CDR3 runs 15 amino acids, cysteine and phenylalanine included. The read is trimmed to its CDR3 DNA, 45 bases read in frame from base 1. The germline V gene (reference sequence) provides CDR1 LNHDA and CDR2 SQIVND. Trimming removed 6 bases from V and 3 bases from J; the gene matches leave 11 bases unexplained. The chain is assembled from TRBV19 and TRBJ2-7; TRBD1 lines up with 7 middle nucleotides. The specimen sequenced was peripheral blood. The sequence derives from a woman aged 50 to 60 in a cohort sampled during active COVID-19. For the CDR3, the sequence is CASSWTLGQDYEQYF. The DNA sequence is given as TGTGCCAGTAGCTGGACCCTCGGACAGGACTACGAGCAGTACTTC.